This T cell receptor beta chain was obtained from a study of cytomegalovirus exposure and HLA in healthy donors. About the study: T cells numbering 150 million to 200 million yielded fewer than 140 million unique TCR beta sequences in an earlier analysis.

On this clone: Its antigen remains unknown.

Whole-study findings and limits: According to an earlier analysis, most TCR beta V segments yielded productive rearrangements about 90% or about 30% of the time.

PCR primers comprised 60 Vbeta and 13 Jbeta primers. Original handling: Among the unique TCR beta chains that a later analysis counted, about 81 million in all, some 10 million were shared. Produced via immunoSEQ multiplex PCR; TCRdb's table is partial and in-frame only. Clone size and the V and J calls come from that table; the DNA yielded D and trimming. In the table there are about 190,000 clones, 65% to 75% of which are singletons. The CDR3 consists of 13 residues. From germline, CDR1 is MNHEY and CDR2 SMNVEV (reference sequence). V was clipped by 4 bases and J by 9 bases; unmatched bases: 2. The sequenced sample was PBMCs. The source of this sequence is a man aged 30 to 39 in good health and CMV-seropositive. V usage is TRBV27 and J usage is TRBJ1-6; 8 bases are shared with TRBD1. This CDR3 reads CASSYTGGSPLHF. For the CDR3, the DNA is TGTGCCAGCAGTTACACAGGGGGTTCACCCCTCCACTTT.